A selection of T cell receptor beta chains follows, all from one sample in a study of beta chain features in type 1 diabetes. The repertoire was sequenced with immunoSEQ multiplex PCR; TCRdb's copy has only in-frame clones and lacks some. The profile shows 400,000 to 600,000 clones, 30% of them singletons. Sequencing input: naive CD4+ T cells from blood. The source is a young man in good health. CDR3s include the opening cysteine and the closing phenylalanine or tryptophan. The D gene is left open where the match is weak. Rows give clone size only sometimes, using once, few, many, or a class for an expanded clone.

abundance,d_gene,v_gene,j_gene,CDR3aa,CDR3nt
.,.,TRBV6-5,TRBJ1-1,CASSHPRGLDTEAFF,TGTGCCAGCAGCCATCCCCGGGGGCTCGACACTGAAGCTTTCTTT
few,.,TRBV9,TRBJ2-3,CASSVDFTDTQYF,TGTGCCAGCAGCGTGGACTTCACAGATACGCAGTATTTT
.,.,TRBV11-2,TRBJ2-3,CASSLEQGYTDTQYF,TGTGCCAGCAGCTTAGAACAGGGATATACAGATACGCAGTATTTT
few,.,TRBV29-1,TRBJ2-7,CSVEVTWGRPYEQYF,TGCAGCGTTGAAGTAACTTGGGGACGCCCCTACGAGCAGTACTTC
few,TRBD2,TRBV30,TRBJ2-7,CAWRGLASYEQYF,TGTGCCTGGAGAGGACTAGCATCCTACGAGCAGTACTTC
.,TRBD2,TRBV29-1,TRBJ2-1,CSAPGGFNEQFF,TGCAGCGCTCCGGGGGGGTTTAATGAGCAGTTCTTC
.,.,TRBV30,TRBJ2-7,CAWSVARSHEQYF,TGTGCCTGGAGTGTAGCCAGGAGCCACGAGCAGTACTTC
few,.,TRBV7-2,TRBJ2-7,CASSLAARGEQYF,TGTGCCAGCAGCTTAGCAGCCCGGGGCGAGCAGTACTTC
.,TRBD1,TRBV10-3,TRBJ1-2,CAISDAGQENGYTF,TGTGCCATCAGTGATGCGGGACAGGAAAATGGCTACACCTTC
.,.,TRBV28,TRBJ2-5,CASSLWPGAGQRTQYF,TGTGCCAGCAGTTTATGGCCCGGGGCGGGACAACGTACCCAGTACTTC
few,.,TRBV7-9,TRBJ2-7,CASRPDSYEQYF,TGTGCCAGCAGACCGGACAGCTACGAGCAGTACTTC
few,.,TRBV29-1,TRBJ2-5,CSVEVALSSRETQYF,TGCAGCGTTGAAGTAGCACTTTCATCTCGGGAGACCCAGTACTTC
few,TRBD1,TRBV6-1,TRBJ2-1,CASMRRGRDEQFF,TGTGCCAGCATGCGCAGGGGGCGCGATGAGCAGTTCTTC
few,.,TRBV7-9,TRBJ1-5,CASSLEGLSNQPQHF,TGTGCCAGCAGCTTAGAGGGTCTGAGCAATCAGCCCCAGCATTTT
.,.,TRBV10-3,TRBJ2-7,CAMSMDGTAAYEQYF,TGTGCCATGTCTATGGACGGGACCGCGGCTTACGAGCAGTACTTC
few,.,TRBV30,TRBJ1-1,CAWRASNTEAFF,TGTGCCTGGAGGGCTTCAAACACTGAAGCTTTCTTT
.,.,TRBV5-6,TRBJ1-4,CASSPGTSEKLFF,TGTGCCAGCAGCCCCGGGACATCTGAAAAACTGTTTTTT
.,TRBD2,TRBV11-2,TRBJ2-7,CASSLVGLAGGLEQYF,TGTGCCAGCAGCTTAGTGGGACTAGCGGGAGGGCTCGAGCAGTACTTC
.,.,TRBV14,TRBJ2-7,CASSHMGGKRSYEQYF,TGTGCCAGCAGCCACATGGGGGGAAAGAGGTCCTACGAGCAGTACTTC
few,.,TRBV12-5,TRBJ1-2,CASEIWANYGYTF,TGTGCTAGTGAAATCTGGGCGAACTATGGCTACACCTTC
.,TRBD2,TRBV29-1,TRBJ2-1,CSIVGLAGGPPYEQFF,TGCAGCATAGTAGGACTAGCGGGAGGGCCCCCTTATGAGCAGTTCTTC
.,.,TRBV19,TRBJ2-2,CASSIVRGGELFF,TGTGCCAGTAGTATAGTCCGTGGCGGGGAGCTGTTTTTT
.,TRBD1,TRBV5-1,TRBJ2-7,CASSGTGTGAYEQYF,TGCGCCAGCAGCGGAACCGGGACAGGGGCTTACGAGCAGTACTTC
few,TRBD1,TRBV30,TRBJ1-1,CAWSSRQGRTEAFF,TGTGCCTGGAGTAGCCGACAGGGTCGAACTGAAGCTTTCTTT
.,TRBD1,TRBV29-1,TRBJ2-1,CSVAGTGASYNEQFF,TGCAGCGTCGCCGGGACAGGGGCCTCCTACAATGAGCAGTTCTTC
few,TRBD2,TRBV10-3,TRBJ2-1,CAISEWTSGSNEQFF,TGTGCCATCAGCGAATGGACTAGCGGGAGCAATGAGCAGTTCTTC
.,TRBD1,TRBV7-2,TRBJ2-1,CASSFWDRAYNEQFF,TGTGCCAGCAGCTTCTGGGACAGGGCTTACAATGAGCAGTTCTTC
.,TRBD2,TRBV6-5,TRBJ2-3,CASSSSGSTDTQYF,TGTGCCAGCAGTTCTAGCGGGAGCACAGATACGCAGTATTTT
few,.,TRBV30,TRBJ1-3,CAWRLGGSGNTIYF,TGTGCCTGGAGGCTCGGGGGCTCTGGAAACACCATATATTTT
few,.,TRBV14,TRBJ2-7,CASRGLAKYEQYF,TGTGCCAGCAGAGGCCTGGCCAAATACGAGCAGTACTTC
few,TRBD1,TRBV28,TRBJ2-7,CASLDGTGEYEQYF,TGTGCCAGCCTAGACGGGACAGGAGAGTACGAGCAGTACTTC